This TCR beta chain derives from a study of shared clonotypes between healthy human individuals (dated by TCRdb to 2020 to 2021). Regarding the complete study: Two women and three men aged 18 to 49 years were included in the cohort. For each donor, three plates each were used for CD4 naive and CD4 memory, two plates were used for CD8 naive, and one plate was used for CD8 memory. To estimate repertoire size and how much clonotypes are shared between individuals, the study performed deep sequencing of blood TCR repertoires from about five healthy adults. To increase sequencing depth and limit assay-specific biases, TCR repertoire library preparation and sequencing were carried out by different laboratories using diverse techniques. Each donor's leukapheresis produced roughly between roughly 0.85 and 10 billion PBMCs. The investigation overall reported the following: Pairwise subsampling indicated that sequencing depth was expected to affect the degree of clonotype sharing among donors. When a handful of donors were compared, the shared fraction of clonotypes was around 4.6% for naive CD4, 3.5% to 4% for naive CD8, roughly 2.5% for memory CD4, and 0.4% for memory CD8. Only blood was sampled, and tissue TCR repertoires likely differ from those in blood. Larger estimated clonotype richness was generally found for naive subsets than for memory subsets. Rarefaction of sorted-subset datasets indicated incomplete sequencing despite the large sequencing depth. Compared with non-shared clonotypes, the clonotypes found in all four sorted-subset donors had higher generation probabilities. Because the study included only a small number of donors, the genetic and exposure-history diversity represented was limited.

The donors were healthy, HIV-negative adults who had no recently reported acute infections or vaccinations. Every donor was a Caucasian adult residing in Nashville, Tennessee, USA. Magnetic negative selection was used to enrich CD4+ T cells, after which naive cells were positively selected on CD45RA and the negative fraction became the memory subset. After blood collection by leukapheresis, PBMCs were isolated using Ficoll-Histopaque density gradient centrifugation and then cryopreserved in the vapor phase of liquid nitrogen. Analytical flow cytometry was used to check the purity and quantity of each magnetically sorted T cell population. Genomic DNA was isolated from every sorted fraction and measured by UV absorbance on a Nanodrop 2000c. The germline V gene yields SNHLY for CDR1 and FYNNEI for CDR2. The CDR3 sequence holds 14 residues, the cysteine and phenylalanine included. CDR3 DNA only is kept here, 42 bases in frame from base 1. The V end loses 2 bases and the J end loses 7 bases, and a stretch of 12 bases separates them.

Using the deep immunoSEQ assay, multiplex PCR amplified TCR CDR3 regions from genomic DNA. Extracted genomic DNA from each cell subset was distributed evenly across all wells of several immunoSEQ 96-well plates, and each plate was treated as a replicate. For sorted subsets, 200 ng of genomic DNA, equivalent to tens of thousands of T cell genomes, went into each replicate PCR. Purified libraries were measured with a Qubit 3.0 fluorometer, size-checked on a Bioanalyzer 2100, and measured again with the KAPA Library Quantification kit. Each immunoSEQ 96-well plate was sequenced on its own single-read 150-cycle Illumina NextSeq 550 flow cell. The paper's processing steps were these. Because the immunoSEQ output held only junctional sequences and lacked quality scores, the filtering could not match the filtering applied to full-length reads. Sequences were annotated with PyIR, a Python wrapper for IgBLAST v1.9, and V/J genes and CDR3 were assigned using IMGT germline references. Any read was removed if the V/J assignment was weak (E-value above 1e-6), the CDR3 was missing, or the read contained stop codons, out-of-frame junctions, or ambiguous translated residues. V3J clonotypes were defined as sequences sharing the same inferred V gene, J gene, and CDR3 amino acid sequence. To compute the percentage overlap between repertoires, the number of shared unique clonotypes was divided by the size of the smaller repertoire. Repertoire richness was assessed with RTK rarefaction, the Chao1 estimator, and Recon v2.1 estimates of unobserved clonotypes. Generation probabilities for all TCRbeta clonotypes obtained by the gDNA method from several donors were computed using OLGA. The source is immuneACCESS, and TCRdb retained only in-frame sequences with V and J called. Part of the clones is not carried over; for the studies checked, unresolved V genes explain less than half of this, and the remainder is unexplained. V and J calls and clone size come straight from that table; D and trimming were deduced from the DNA. The sample records approximately 940,000 clones, around 80% of which are singletons. The ten largest make up nearly 1.5% of the sample.

Notes on this clone: It lacks a known antigen. No base quality information exists; no much larger clone differs at one position.

The specimen sequenced was memory CD4+ T cells sorted from blood. The intended sense of this specimen's cell subset or site label: CD45RA-negative fraction. This clonotype originated in a man younger than 35 in good health. This sequence uses TRBV2 and TRBJ2-1, with the D gene too uncertain to name. The nucleotide sequence is TGTGCCAGCAGTGAAATTTCGATGGAGAATGAGCAGTTCTTC. The encoded protein is CASSEISMENEQFF.